The rows below give T cell receptor beta chains drawn from one sample of a study of cytomegalovirus exposure and HLA in healthy donors. The assay was immunoSEQ multiplex PCR, and TCRdb's table has in-frame clones only and misses some. The repertoire includes 200,000 to 300,000 clones, 84% of them detected once, and 2% to 2.5% sits in the top ten. The specimen sequenced was PBMCs. All receptors derive from a woman aged 40 to 50 in good health and CMV-seropositive. CDR3s include the opening cysteine and the closing phenylalanine or tryptophan. The order of the fields is CDR3 protein, CDR3 DNA, J gene, D gene, clone size, V gene. A D gene is named only where the DNA matches it firmly. Some rows have no size entry. The others give once, few or many, or a class for an expanded clone.

cdr3_aa: CASSLEDRGTTYGYTF
cdr3_nt: TGTGCCAGCAGCCTAGAGGACAGGGGAACAACCTATGGCTACACCTTC
j_call: TRBJ1-2
d_call: TRBD1
clone_size: .
v_call: TRBV7-2

cdr3_aa: CASSYDRNTEAFF
cdr3_nt: TGTGCCAGCAGCTACGACAGAAACACTGAAGCTTTCTTT
j_call: TRBJ1-1
d_call: .
clone_size: .
v_call: TRBV11-3

cdr3_aa: CASSLDSPTLAGGYNEQFF
cdr3_nt: TGTGCCAGCAGCTTAGATAGCCCCACTCTAGCGGGAGGTTACAATGAGCAGTTCTTC
j_call: TRBJ2-1
d_call: TRBD2
clone_size: .
v_call: TRBV11-2

cdr3_aa: CASSSEGEHSPLHF
cdr3_nt: TGTGCCAGCAGCTCCGAGGGGGAACATTCACCCCTCCACTTT
j_call: TRBJ1-6
d_call: .
clone_size: .
v_call: TRBV5-6

cdr3_aa: CASSDPRAYGYTF
cdr3_nt: TGTGCCAGCAGCGACCCCAGGGCCTATGGCTACACCTTC
j_call: TRBJ1-2
d_call: .
clone_size: .
v_call: TRBV11-3

cdr3_aa: CSAISGETQYF
cdr3_nt: TGCAGTGCCATTAGCGGTGAGACCCAGTACTTC
j_call: TRBJ2-5
d_call: .
clone_size: .
v_call: TRBV20-1

cdr3_aa: CAWSVDFQSYEQYF
cdr3_nt: TGTGCCTGGAGTGTGGACTTCCAGAGCTACGAGCAGTACTTC
j_call: TRBJ2-7
d_call: .
clone_size: .
v_call: TRBV30

cdr3_aa: CASGGVGPYEQYF
cdr3_nt: TGTGCCAGCGGGGGGGTGGGCCCCTACGAGCAGTACTTC
j_call: TRBJ2-7
d_call: TRBD2
clone_size: .
v_call: TRBV27

cdr3_aa: CASSLSGLNVEAFF
cdr3_nt: TGTGCCAGCAGCTTATCCGGTTTGAATGTTGAAGCTTTCTTT
j_call: TRBJ1-1
d_call: .
clone_size: .
v_call: TRBV7-9

cdr3_aa: CASSQTGDSNQPQHF
cdr3_nt: TGTGCCAGCAGCCAGACAGGGGATAGCAATCAGCCCCAGCATTTT
j_call: TRBJ1-5
d_call: TRBD1
clone_size: once
v_call: TRBV7-9

cdr3_aa: CAWSRGRAQTDTQYF
cdr3_nt: TGTGCCTGGAGCCGGGGGAGGGCACAAACAGATACGCAGTATTTT
j_call: TRBJ2-3
d_call: TRBD2
clone_size: .
v_call: TRBV30

cdr3_aa: CASSLDMLGNQPQHF
cdr3_nt: TGTGCCAGCAGTTTAGATATGCTCGGGAATCAGCCCCAGCATTTT
j_call: TRBJ1-5
d_call: .
clone_size: .
v_call: TRBV27

cdr3_aa: CASSSRTGGAEKLFF
cdr3_nt: TGTGCCAGCAGCTCCCGGACAGGGGGAGCTGAAAAACTGTTTTTT
j_call: TRBJ1-4
d_call: TRBD1
clone_size: .
v_call: TRBV11-2

cdr3_aa: CASSLVDSHYGYTF
cdr3_nt: TGCGCCAGCAGCTTGGTAGACAGCCACTATGGCTACACCTTC
j_call: TRBJ1-2
d_call: .
clone_size: few
v_call: TRBV5-1

cdr3_aa: CAWGGGEKLFF
cdr3_nt: TGTGCCTGGGGGGGCGGAGAAAAACTGTTTTTT
j_call: TRBJ1-4
d_call: .
clone_size: .
v_call: TRBV30

cdr3_aa: CASSLASLAGGSDTQYF
cdr3_nt: TGTGCCAGCAGCTTAGCGTCACTAGCGGGAGGTTCAGATACGCAGTATTTT
j_call: TRBJ2-3
d_call: TRBD2
clone_size: .
v_call: TRBV11-1

cdr3_aa: CASRETGGSSDYGYTF
cdr3_nt: TGTGCCAGCAGGGAAACAGGGGGCTCTTCGGACTATGGCTACACCTTC
j_call: TRBJ1-2
d_call: TRBD1
clone_size: .
v_call: TRBV28

cdr3_aa: CASRKTVTSGEQYF
cdr3_nt: TGTGCCAGTAGGAAGACAGTAACTTCTGGCGAGCAGTACTTC
j_call: TRBJ2-7
d_call: .
clone_size: once
v_call: TRBV19